The present entry profiles one TCR beta chain with its context. The antigen remains undetermined. Method: immunoSEQ multiplex PCR; TCRdb's copy keeps in-frame clones and lacks some. This table has about 110,000 clones, 90% to 95% appearing once. These data belong to a study of T cell responses to AZD1222 COVID-19 vaccine. Across the whole study: Analyses pooled second doses at about 4 or about 12 weeks. Findings of the study overall: Repertoires were collected only later (after the peak T cell response had occurred). Regions 160-218 and 743-854 dominated among vaccine-associated CD4 TCRs spanning spike.

This sample comprised peripheral blood, obtained on day 0 of AZD1222 vaccination. The TCR was taken from an adult in good health.

CDR3 coding DNA: TGCGCCAGCAGCCAAGATCCCGCCCGACTGGACACTGAAGCTTTCTTT. Its protein is CASSQDPARLDTEAFF. The chain links TRBV4-1 to TRBJ1-1; D ambiguous. Germline-derived CDR1 and CDR2 are MGHRA and YSYEKL. The CDR3 consists of 16 residues. Trimming took off 0 bases at V and 3 bases at J, with 14 bases between the two ends.